The T cell receptor beta chain described here comes from a study of blood T cell repertoires in COVID-19. About the research overall: PBMCs, B-cell-depleted T cells, or T cells were the source of the cDNA or gDNA that made up the material.

Trimming pared 6 bases from V and 7 bases from J, leaving 13 bases between. From germline, CDR1 is MNHNY and CDR2 SVGAGI (reference sequence). The CDR3 consists of 14 residues. Assay: immunoSEQ multiplex PCR; the TCRdb copy retains only in-frame clones and omits some. The sample yields approximately 25,000 clones, about 72% seen once. The rearrangement joins TRBV6-6 to TRBJ1-6; no firm D call. This sequence was found in a woman older than 75 with acute or convalescent COVID-19. The sequencing sample was made of peripheral blood. The CDR3 sequence is CASSATPENSPLHF. The CDR3 region has the DNA TGTGCCAGCAGCGCGACACCAGAGAATTCACCCCTCCACTTT.